This TCR beta chain was sequenced for a study of shared T cell receptors in the human thymus. The protocol was immunoSEQ multiplex PCR, while the TCRdb copy is restricted to in-frame clones and leaves out a portion. The table includes 540,000 or so clones, approximately 80% detected once. CDR3 length: 15 residues. Trimming took off 6 bases at V and 5 bases at J, with 19 bases between the two ends. Germline CDR1 reads SNHLY; CDR2 reads FYNNEI. Separately, the same data were catalogued under a study of human thymus T cells.

J is TRBJ2-5 and V is TRBV2; D call uncertain. Sequences were obtained from thymocytes. The TCR originated in a boy younger than two with a congenital heart defect. The CDR3 reads CASRTLKKEYETQYF. In nucleotides, the CDR3 is TGTGCCAGCAGGACGCTCAAGAAGGAGTATGAGACCCAGTACTTC.